Listed below are T cell receptor beta chains from one sample, sequenced in a study of vaccination and CD4 T cells after COVID-19. These TCRs are of unknown antigen specificity. One entry per CDR3 protein, called by TCRdb with MiXCR from the PCR reads. This sample carries about 20,000 distinct CDR3 sequences, about 40% of them seen once, and the ten largest clones take 2.5% to 3%. The starting material was CD4+ T cells from blood, cultured in vitro, obtained after SARS-CoV-2 vaccination. The receptor set was obtained from a human donor who had recovered from COVID-19. Each CDR3 is given with its conserved first and last residue. A D gene is named only where the DNA matches it firmly. Only some rows state a clone size, as once, few, many or a class for expanded clones.

v_gene,d_gene,abundance,j_gene,CDR3aa,CDR3nt
TRBV6-1,TRBD1,NA,TRBJ2-2,CASRSTGWNTGELFF,TGTGCCAGCAGATCGACAGGGTGGAACACCGGGGAGCTGTTTTTT
TRBV6-1,NA,few,TRBJ1-1,CASALRTLNTEAFF,TGTGCCAGCGCCTTGAGGACCCTGAACACTGAAGCTTTCTTT
TRBV30,NA,NA,TRBJ1-2,CAWSVTGIGYTF,TGTGCCTGGAGTGTTACGGGGATCGGCTACACCTTC
TRBV6-5,NA,few,TRBJ2-2,CASSYSRGELFF,TGTGCCAGCAGTTACTCTCGCGGGGAGCTGTTTTTT
TRBV12-3/TRBV12-4,NA,NA,TRBJ1-1,CASSISRGGTEAFF,TGTGCCAGCAGTATTTCCCGGGGCGGCACTGAAGCTTTCTTT
TRBV11-3,TRBD1,few,TRBJ1-1,CASSSRQGDSEAFF,TGTGCCAGCAGCTCCCGCCAGGGGGACAGTGAAGCTTTCTTT
TRBV4-2,NA,NA,TRBJ2-2,CASSQAGTGELFF,TGTGCCAGCAGCCAAGCAGGCACCGGGGAGCTGTTTTTT
TRBV5-4,NA,NA,TRBJ2-7,CASSLGGPIDEQYF,TGTGCCAGCAGCTTGGGGGGCCCCATCGACGAGCAGTACTTC
TRBV20-1,TRBD2,few,TRBJ2-5,CSAVSGVETQYF,TGCAGTGCTGTTAGCGGGGTGGAGACCCAGTACTTC
TRBV7-8,NA,few,TRBJ1-5,CASSSMDTFNQPQHF,TGTGCCAGCAGCTCAATGGACACCTTCAATCAGCCCCAGCATTTT
TRBV9,TRBD2,NA,TRBJ2-1,CASSLRPGGLAGGREQFF,TGTGCCAGCAGCCTCAGACCGGGGGGACTAGCGGGAGGGAGAGAGCAGTTCTTC
TRBV6-5,NA,few,TRBJ1-6,CASSYRGFHNSPLHF,TGTGCCAGCAGTTACAGGGGGTTCCATAATTCACCCCTCCACTTT
TRBV19,TRBD1,NA,TRBJ1-2,CASGIRRGLGGYTF,TGTGCCAGTGGTATTCGGAGGGGGCTGGGTGGCTACACCTTC
TRBV6-1,TRBD1,few,TRBJ1-2,CASSEQWGQGEYGYTF,TGTGCCAGCAGTGAGCAATGGGGACAGGGGGAGTATGGCTACACCTTC
TRBV4-2,TRBD1,NA,TRBJ1-2,CASRGQGSYGYTF,TGTGCCAGCCGCGGACAGGGATCCTATGGCTACACCTTC
TRBV10-2,NA,medium-sized,TRBJ1-2,CASSESPREYGYTF,TGCGCCAGCAGTGAGTCACCACGGGAATACGGCTACACCTTC
TRBV7-8,TRBD2,NA,TRBJ2-2,CASSNRGGNTGELFF,TGTGCCAGCAGCAATCGGGGGGGCAACACCGGGGAGCTGTTTTTT
TRBV11-3,NA,few,TRBJ2-5,CASSRSGPGREETQYF,TGTGCCAGCAGCCGTTCGGGTCCCGGACGTGAAGAGACCCAGTACTTC
TRBV6-1,NA,few,TRBJ2-7,CASMGGYEQYF,TGTGCCAGCATGGGCGGGTACGAGCAGTACTTC
TRBV5-6,NA,NA,TRBJ2-5,CASTTAAVEETQYF,TGTGCCAGCACAACAGCGGCTGTGGAGGAGACCCAGTACTTC
TRBV10-2,NA,few,TRBJ1-2,CASGDISNYGYTF,TGCGCCAGCGGGGACATTTCTAACTATGGCTACACCTTC
TRBV6-1,TRBD1,NA,TRBJ1-4,CASSDRQGNEKLFF,TGTGCCAGCAGTGATCGACAGGGGAATGAAAAACTGTTTTTT
TRBV19,NA,few,TRBJ1-5,CASSRRRESEPQHF,TGTGCCAGTAGTAGGCGTAGGGAGAGTGAGCCCCAGCATTTT
TRBV7-2,NA,NA,TRBJ2-1,CASSLRGVSEQFF,TGTGCCAGCAGCTTAAGGGGAGTGAGTGAGCAGTTCTTC
TRBV7-9,TRBD2,NA,TRBJ2-3,CAGRGLDTDTQYF,TGTGCCGGGAGGGGACTAGACACAGATACGCAGTATTTT
TRBV20-1,TRBD1,NA,TRBJ2-3,CSANDRGGDTQYF,TGCAGTGCTAACGACAGGGGGGGCGATACGCAGTATTTT
TRBV24-1,TRBD2,NA,TRBJ2-2,CATSDSYPSGSNTGELFF,TGTGCCACCAGTGATTCCTATCCTAGCGGGTCGAACACCGGGGAGCTGTTTTTT
TRBV10-1,NA,NA,TRBJ2-1,CASSGLAPYNEQFF,TGCGCCAGCAGTGGGCTAGCGCCTTACAATGAGCAGTTCTTC
TRBV7-2,NA,NA,TRBJ2-1,CASRSASYNEQFF,TGTGCCAGCAGGTCAGCCTCCTACAATGAGCAGTTCTTC
TRBV6-1,NA,NA,TRBJ1-2,CASRPRAGYGYTF,TGTGCCAGCAGGCCCAGGGCCGGCTATGGCTACACCTTC
TRBV7-9,NA,NA,TRBJ1-1,CASSLPRVGGPNTEAFF,TGTGCCAGCAGCTTACCCCGGGTTGGGGGGCCGAACACTGAAGCTTTCTTT
TRBV5-4,NA,once,TRBJ1-2,CASTHSDLANYGYTF,TGTGCCAGCACTCACTCGGATTTAGCTAACTATGGCTACACCTTC
TRBV30,TRBD1,NA,TRBJ2-6,CAWGTAGANVLTF,TGTGCCTGGGGGACAGCCGGGGCCAACGTCCTGACTTTC
TRBV7-3,TRBD1,few,TRBJ2-5,CASSLTQGARETQYF,TGTGCCAGCAGCTTAACGCAGGGGGCGAGGGAGACCCAGTACTTC
TRBV6-2/TRBV6-3,NA,few,TRBJ2-1,CASRRNVGSGIANEQFF,TGTGCCAGCAGAAGGAATGTCGGCAGCGGCATCGCGAATGAGCAGTTCTTC
TRBV11-1,NA,few,TRBJ2-5,CASSLVPGMGAETQYF,TGTGCCAGCAGCTTAGTCCCCGGAATGGGGGCCGAGACCCAGTACTTC
TRBV6-1,NA,NA,TRBJ1-5,CASRPQATQPQHF,TGTGCCAGCAGACCGCAGGCCACTCAGCCCCAGCATTTT
TRBV7-2,NA,NA,TRBJ2-3,CASSLGVYRDTQYF,TGTGCCAGCAGCTTAGGGGTCTACCGTGATACGCAGTATTTT
TRBV7-8,NA,NA,TRBJ2-1,CASSLLLSSAAYNEQFF,TGTGCCAGCAGCTTATTACTTTCTAGCGCTGCCTACAATGAGCAGTTCTTC
TRBV20-1,NA,NA,TRBJ1-5,CSAKAWGPGNQPQHF,TGCAGTGCCAAAGCCTGGGGCCCAGGGAATCAGCCCCAGCATTTT
TRBV24-1,TRBD1,NA,TRBJ2-5,CATSDPSLTGGETQYF,TGTGCCACCAGTGATCCCTCCCTGACAGGGGGAGAGACCCAGTACTTC
TRBV29-1,TRBD2,NA,TRBJ2-3,CSSGGLAGSVDTQYF,TGCAGCTCGGGAGGGCTAGCGGGGAGCGTAGATACGCAGTATTTT